This is a list of T cell receptor beta chains from one sample in a study of follicular helper T cells after annual influenza vaccination. Only in-frame clones appear in the TCRdb table, and some are missing; sequencing was by immunoSEQ multiplex PCR. The sample yields more than 10,000 clones, around 84% seen once. The input for sequencing was CXCR5- memory CD4+ T cells sorted from blood, taken on the day of influenza vaccination. These receptors were taken from an adult who received the influenza vaccine. Each CDR3 is given without its conserved first and last residue.

V	J	CDR3
TRBV28	TRBJ2-5	ASSRVQGARGTQY
TRBV2	TRBJ2-1	ASPTGSNEQF
TRBV7-2	TRBJ2-2	ASSLAMEGTGELF
TRBV19	TRBJ2-7	ASSLTGSSYEQY
TRBV5-1	TRBJ2-3	ASSHRDSTDTQY
TRBV7-2	TRBJ1-5	ASSLAGGQPQH
TRBV18	TRBJ2-2	ASSPPGGELF
TRBV5-1	TRBJ2-1	ASSTGGPSEQF
TRBV5-6	TRBJ1-1	ASSWGTEAF
TRBV14	TRBJ2-6	ASSIHLSGANVLT
TRBV11-2	TRBJ1-2	ASSPHGPGYGYT
TRBV7-2	TRBJ2-4	ASSLHALGGQNIQY
TRBV6-5	TRBJ1-5	ASSQPDQPQH
TRBV30	TRBJ1-4	AWSRGVVEKLF
TRBV5-6	TRBJ1-1	ASARRQIEAF
TRBV7-2	TRBJ2-7	ASSLELAHEQY
TRBV4-3	TRBJ2-2	ASSQEGLAGASTGELF
TRBV5-1	TRBJ2-7	ASSLGAGQTYEQY
TRBV5-8	TRBJ1-6	ASSLGQPSSYNSPLH
TRBV6-5	TRBJ1-4	ASRLPGQINEKLF
TRBV5-1	TRBJ1-4	ASSLTGGKGEKLF
TRBV19	TRBJ2-2	ASSAIGQGAGELF
TRBV12-5	TRBJ1-2	ASFLPAGYGYT
TRBV11-2	TRBJ2-3	ASSLGGSTDTQY
TRBV4-2	TRBJ1-1	ASSQESGSVYTGPFGPNTEAF
TRBV5-1	TRBJ1-2	ASSLVQGQGGYGYT
TRBV5-1	TRBJ2-3	ASSFTGGSTDTQY
TRBV18	TRBJ2-1	ASSPPQREGWNEQF
TRBV4-2	TRBJ1-1	ASSPGENTEAF
TRBV29-1	TRBJ2-5	SVGSSGETQY
TRBV6-5	TRBJ1-1	ASSYSRTGATEAF
TRBV5-1	TRBJ2-7	ASSSRGDEQY
TRBV4-3	TRBJ2-2	ASSQGGLAGYTGELF
TRBV6-1	TRBJ1-5	ASSQSRTGGQPQH
TRBV7-2	TRBJ2-7	ASSSGLGGSYEQY
TRBV4-2	TRBJ2-5	ASSQGTSGNQETQY
TRBV6-1	TRBJ2-1	ATEGDSNEQF
TRBV27	TRBJ2-6	ASRRGQVISGANVLT
TRBV28	TRBJ1-1	ASSLELPEAF
TRBV7-9	TRBJ2-5	ASSRGGSGRAGETQY
TRBV7-9	TRBJ2-1	ANQGLAVGEQF
TRBV2	TRBJ2-5	ASSGPGGKGETQY
TRBV11-3	TRBJ1-5	ASSLGQGVDQPQH